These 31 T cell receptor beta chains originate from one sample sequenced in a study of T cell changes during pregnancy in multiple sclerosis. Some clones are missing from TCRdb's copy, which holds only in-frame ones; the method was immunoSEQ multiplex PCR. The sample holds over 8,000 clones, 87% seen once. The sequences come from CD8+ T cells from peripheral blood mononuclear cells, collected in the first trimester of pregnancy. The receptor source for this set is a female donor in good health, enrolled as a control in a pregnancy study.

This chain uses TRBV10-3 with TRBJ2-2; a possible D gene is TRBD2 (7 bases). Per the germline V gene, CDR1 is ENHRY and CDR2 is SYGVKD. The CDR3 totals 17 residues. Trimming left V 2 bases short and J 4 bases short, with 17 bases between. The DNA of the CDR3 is TGTGCCATCAGTGAGCCCCAAAGGGGGGGAGTCACCGGGGAGCTGTTTTTT. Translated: CAISEPQRGGVTGELFF.

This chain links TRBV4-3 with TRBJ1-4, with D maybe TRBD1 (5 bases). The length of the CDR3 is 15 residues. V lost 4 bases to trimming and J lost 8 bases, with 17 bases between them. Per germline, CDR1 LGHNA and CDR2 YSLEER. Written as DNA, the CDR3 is TGCGCCAGCAGCCCCCATTTAGGGGAAAGCGAAAAACTGTTTTTT. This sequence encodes CASSPHLGESEKLFF.

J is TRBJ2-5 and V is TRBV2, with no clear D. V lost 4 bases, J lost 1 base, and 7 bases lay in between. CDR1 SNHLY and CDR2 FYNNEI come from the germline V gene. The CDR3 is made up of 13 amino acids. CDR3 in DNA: TGTGCCAGCAGTGTCCGGGTCCAAGAGACCCAGTACTTC. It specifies CASSVRVQETQYF.

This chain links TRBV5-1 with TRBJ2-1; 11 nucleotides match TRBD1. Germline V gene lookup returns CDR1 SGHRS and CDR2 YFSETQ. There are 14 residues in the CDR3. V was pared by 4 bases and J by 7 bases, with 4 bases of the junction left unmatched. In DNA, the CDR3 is TGCGCCAGCAGCCGCGGGACAGGGGGTAATGAGCAGTTCTTC. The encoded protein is CASSRGTGGNEQFF.

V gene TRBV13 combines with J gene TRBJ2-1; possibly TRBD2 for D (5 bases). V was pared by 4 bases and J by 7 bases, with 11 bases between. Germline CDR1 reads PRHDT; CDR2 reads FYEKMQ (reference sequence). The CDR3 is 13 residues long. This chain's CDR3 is CASSSGTDNEQFF. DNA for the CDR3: TGTGCCAGCAGCTCGGGAACAGATAATGAGCAGTTCTTC.

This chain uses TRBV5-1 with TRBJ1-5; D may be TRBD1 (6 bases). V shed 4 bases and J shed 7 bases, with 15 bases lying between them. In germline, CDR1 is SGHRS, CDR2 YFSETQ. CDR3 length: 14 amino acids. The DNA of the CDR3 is TGCGCCAGCAGCACAGGCACAGGGAACCAGCCCCAGCATTTT. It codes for CASSTGTGNQPQHF.

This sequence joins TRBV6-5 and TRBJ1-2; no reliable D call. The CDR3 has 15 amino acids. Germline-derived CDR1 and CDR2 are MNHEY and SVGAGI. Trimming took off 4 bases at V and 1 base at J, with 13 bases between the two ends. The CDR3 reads CASSFGLESNYGYTF. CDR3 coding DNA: TGTGCCAGCAGTTTCGGATTGGAGAGTAACTATGGCTACACCTTC.

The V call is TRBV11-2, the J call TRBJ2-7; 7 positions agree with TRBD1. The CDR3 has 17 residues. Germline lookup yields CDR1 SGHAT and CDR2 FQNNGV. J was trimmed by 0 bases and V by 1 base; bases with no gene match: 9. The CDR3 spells CASSLGQGGPSSYEQYF. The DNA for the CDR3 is TGTGCCAGCAGCTTAGGACAAGGGGGCCCCAGCTCCTACGAGCAGTACTTC. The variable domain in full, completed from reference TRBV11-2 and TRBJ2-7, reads EAGVAQSPRYKIIEKRQSVAFWCNPISGHATLYWYQQILGQGPKLLIQFQNNGVVDDSQLPKDRFSAERLKGVDSTLKIQPAKLEDSAVYLCASSLGQGGPSSYEQYFGPGTRLTVT.

The CDR3 DNA reads as TGTGCCAGCAGTGACTCGAACGGGGGGGTCGGTGAGCAGTTCTTC. This encodes CASSDSNGGVGEQFF. This chain uses TRBV6-4 with TRBJ2-1, with 8 positions matching TRBD2. The germline CDR1 and CDR2 sequences are MRHNA and SNTAGT. Trimming cost V 0 bases and J 9 bases; bases outside gene matches: 7. This CDR3 is built from 15 residues.

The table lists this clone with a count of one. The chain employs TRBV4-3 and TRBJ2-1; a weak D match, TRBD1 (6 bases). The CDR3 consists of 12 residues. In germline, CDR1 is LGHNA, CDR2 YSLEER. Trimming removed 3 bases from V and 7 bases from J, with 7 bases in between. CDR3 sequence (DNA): TGCGCCAGCAGCCATAGGGGGAATGAGCAGTTCTTC. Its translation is CASSHRGNEQFF.

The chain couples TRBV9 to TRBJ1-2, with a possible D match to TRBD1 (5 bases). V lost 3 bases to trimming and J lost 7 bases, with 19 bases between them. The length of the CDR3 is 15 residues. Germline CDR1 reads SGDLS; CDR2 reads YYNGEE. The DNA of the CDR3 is TGTGCCAGCAGCGCCGCCTGTGGAGGGGTCTTTGGCTACACCTTC. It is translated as CASSAACGGVFGYTF.

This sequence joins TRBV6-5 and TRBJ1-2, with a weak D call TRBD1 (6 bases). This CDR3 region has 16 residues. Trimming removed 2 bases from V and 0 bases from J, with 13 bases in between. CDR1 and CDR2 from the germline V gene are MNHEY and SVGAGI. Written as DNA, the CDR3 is TGTGCCAGCAGTTACCGGGGGGGGCGTCCTAACTATGGCTACACCTTC. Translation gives CASSYRGGRPNYGYTF.

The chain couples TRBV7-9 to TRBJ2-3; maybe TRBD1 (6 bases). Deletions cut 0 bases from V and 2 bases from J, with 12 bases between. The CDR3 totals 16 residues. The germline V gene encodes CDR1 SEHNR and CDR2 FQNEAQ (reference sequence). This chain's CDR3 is CASSLAGDKTTDTQYF. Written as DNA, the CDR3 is TGTGCCAGCAGCTTAGCCGGGGACAAGACCACAGATACGCAGTATTTT.

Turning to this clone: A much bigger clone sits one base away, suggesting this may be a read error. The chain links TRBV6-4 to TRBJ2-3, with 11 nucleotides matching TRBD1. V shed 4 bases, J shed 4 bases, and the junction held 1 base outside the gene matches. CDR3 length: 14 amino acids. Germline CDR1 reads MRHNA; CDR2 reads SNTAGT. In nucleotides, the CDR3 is TGTGCCAGCAGTGGGACAGGGGGCGCAGATACGCAGTATTTT. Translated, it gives CASSGTGGADTQYF.

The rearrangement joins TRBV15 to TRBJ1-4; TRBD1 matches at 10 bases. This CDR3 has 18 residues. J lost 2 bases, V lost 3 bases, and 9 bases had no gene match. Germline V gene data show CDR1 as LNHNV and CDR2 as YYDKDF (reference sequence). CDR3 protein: CATSRELDRGRTNEKLFF. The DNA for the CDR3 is TGTGCCACCAGCAGGGAGCTAGACAGGGGGCGGACTAATGAAAAACTGTTTTTT.

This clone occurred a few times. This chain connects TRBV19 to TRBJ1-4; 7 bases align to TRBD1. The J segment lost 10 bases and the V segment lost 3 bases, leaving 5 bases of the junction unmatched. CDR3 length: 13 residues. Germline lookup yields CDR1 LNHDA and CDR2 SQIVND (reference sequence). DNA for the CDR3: TGTGCCAGTAGTATGACAGGGCGGATAAAACTGTTTTTT. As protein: CASSMTGRIKLFF.

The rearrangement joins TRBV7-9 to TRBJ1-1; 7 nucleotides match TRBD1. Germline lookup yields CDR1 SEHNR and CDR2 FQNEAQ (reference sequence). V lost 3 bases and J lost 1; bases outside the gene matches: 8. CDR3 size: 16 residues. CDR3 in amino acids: CASSFELGTANTEAFF. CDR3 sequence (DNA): TGTGCCAGCAGCTTCGAGTTAGGGACAGCGAACACTGAAGCTTTCTTT.

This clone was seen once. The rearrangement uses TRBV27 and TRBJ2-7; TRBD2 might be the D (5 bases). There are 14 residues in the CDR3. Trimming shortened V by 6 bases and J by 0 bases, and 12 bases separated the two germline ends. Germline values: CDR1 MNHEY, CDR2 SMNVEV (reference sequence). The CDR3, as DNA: TGTGCCAGCAGCGGGCAGCGGAGCTCCTACGAGCAGTACTTC. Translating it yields CASSGQRSSYEQYF.

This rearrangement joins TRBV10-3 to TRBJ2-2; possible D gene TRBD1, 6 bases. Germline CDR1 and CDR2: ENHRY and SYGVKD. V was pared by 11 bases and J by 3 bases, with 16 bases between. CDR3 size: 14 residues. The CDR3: CAAQQGRDTGELFF. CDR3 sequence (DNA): TGTGCCGCCCAACAGGGTAGGGACACCGGGGAGCTGTTTTTT.

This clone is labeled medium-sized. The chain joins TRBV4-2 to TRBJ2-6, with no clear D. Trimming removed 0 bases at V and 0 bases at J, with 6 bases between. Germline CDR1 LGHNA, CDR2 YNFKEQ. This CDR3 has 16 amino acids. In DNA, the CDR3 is TGTGCCAGCAGCCAAGATATGAGCTCTGGGGCCAACGTCCTGACTTTC. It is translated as CASSQDMSSGANVLTF.

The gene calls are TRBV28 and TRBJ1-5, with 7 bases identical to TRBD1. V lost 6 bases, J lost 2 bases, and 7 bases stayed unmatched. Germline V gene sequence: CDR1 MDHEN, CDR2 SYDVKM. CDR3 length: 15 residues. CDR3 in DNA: TGTGCCAGCAGGAAACAGGGGTGGCGCAATCAGCCCCAGCATTTT. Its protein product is CASRKQGWRNQPQHF.

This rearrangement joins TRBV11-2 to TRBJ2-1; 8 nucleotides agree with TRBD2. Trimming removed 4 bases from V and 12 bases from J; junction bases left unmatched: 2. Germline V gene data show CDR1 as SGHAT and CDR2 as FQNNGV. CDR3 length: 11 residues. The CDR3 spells CASSSRGGQFF. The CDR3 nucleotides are TGTGCCAGCAGCTCCCGGGGGGGGCAGTTCTTC.

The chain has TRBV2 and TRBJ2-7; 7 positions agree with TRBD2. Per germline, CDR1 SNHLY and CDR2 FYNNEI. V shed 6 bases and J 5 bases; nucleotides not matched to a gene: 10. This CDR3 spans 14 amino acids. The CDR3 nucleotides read TGTGCCAGCAGATCCCGCGGGGGTAAGGACGAGCAGTACTTC. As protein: CASRSRGGKDEQYF.

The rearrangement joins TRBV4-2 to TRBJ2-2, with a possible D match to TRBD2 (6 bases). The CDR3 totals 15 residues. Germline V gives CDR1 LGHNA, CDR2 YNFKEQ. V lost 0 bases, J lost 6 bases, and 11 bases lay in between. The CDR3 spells CASSQDWGEAGELFF. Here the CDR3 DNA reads TGTGCCAGCAGCCAAGACTGGGGGGAGGCCGGGGAGCTGTTTTTT.

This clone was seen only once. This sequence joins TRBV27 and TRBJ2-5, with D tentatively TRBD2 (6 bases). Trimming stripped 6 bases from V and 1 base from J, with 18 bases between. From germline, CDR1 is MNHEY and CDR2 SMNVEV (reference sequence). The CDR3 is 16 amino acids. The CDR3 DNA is TGTGCCAGCAGAGTATTCCGGGACTGGCCCCAAGAGACCCAGTACTTC. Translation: CASRVFRDWPQETQYF.

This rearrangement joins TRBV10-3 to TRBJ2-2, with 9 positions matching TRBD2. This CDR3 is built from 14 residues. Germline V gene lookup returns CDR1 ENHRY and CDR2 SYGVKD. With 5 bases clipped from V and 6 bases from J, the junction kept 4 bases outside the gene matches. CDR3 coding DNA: TGTGCCATCAGTAGTAGCGGGGGAGCCGGGGAGCTGTTTTTT. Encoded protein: CAISSSGGAGELFF.

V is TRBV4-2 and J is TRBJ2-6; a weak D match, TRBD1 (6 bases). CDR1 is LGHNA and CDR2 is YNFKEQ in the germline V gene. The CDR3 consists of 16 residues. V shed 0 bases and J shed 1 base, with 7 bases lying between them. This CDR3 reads CASSQEQGSGANVLTF. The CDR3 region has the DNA TGTGCCAGCAGCCAAGAGCAGGGGTCTGGGGCCAACGTCCTGACTTTC.

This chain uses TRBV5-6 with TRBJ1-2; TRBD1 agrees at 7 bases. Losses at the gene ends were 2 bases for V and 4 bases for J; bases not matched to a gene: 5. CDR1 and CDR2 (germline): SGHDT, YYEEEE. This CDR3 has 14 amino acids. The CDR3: CASSFGTELYGYTF. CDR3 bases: TGTGCCAGCAGCTTCGGGACAGAGCTCTATGGCTACACCTTC.

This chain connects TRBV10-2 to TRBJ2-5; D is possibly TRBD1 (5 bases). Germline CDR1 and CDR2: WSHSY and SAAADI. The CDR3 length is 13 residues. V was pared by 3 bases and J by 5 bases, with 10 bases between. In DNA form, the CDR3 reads TGCGCCAGCAGTGAAGCAGGGTGGGAGACCCAGTACTTC. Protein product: CASSEAGWETQYF.

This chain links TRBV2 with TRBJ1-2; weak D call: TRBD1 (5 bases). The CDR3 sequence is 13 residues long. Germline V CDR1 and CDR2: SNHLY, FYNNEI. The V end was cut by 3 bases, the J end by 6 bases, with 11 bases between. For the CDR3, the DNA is TGTGCCAGCAGTGATCCCAGGGCCAATGGCTACACCTTC. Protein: CASSDPRANGYTF.

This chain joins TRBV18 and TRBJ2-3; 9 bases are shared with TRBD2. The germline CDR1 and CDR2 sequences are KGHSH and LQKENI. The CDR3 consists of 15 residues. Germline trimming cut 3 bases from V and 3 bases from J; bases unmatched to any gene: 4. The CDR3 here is CASSPLAGLTDTQYF. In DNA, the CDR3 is TGTGCCAGCTCACCGCTAGCGGGACTAACAGATACGCAGTATTTT. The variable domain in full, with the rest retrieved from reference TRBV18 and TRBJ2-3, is NAGVMQNPRHLVRRRGQEARLRCSPMKGHSHVYWYRQLPEEGLKFMVYLQKENIIDESGMPKERFSAEFPKEGPSILRIQQVVRGDSAAYFCASSPLAGLTDTQYFGPGTRLTVL.